Below, one TCR beta chain is given with its context. The CDR3 covers 15 residues. V lost 3 bases to trimming and J lost 6 bases, with 15 bases between them. Germline loops: CDR1 MGHRA, CDR2 YSYEKL. Primers for the PCR totalled 60 Vbeta and 13 Jbeta. Libraries were prepared by immunoSEQ multiplex PCR; TCRdb keeps only in-frame clonotypes and omits some of them. The data contain 100,000 to 150,000 clones, 80% to 85% of them singletons. The sample comes from a study of cytomegalovirus exposure and HLA in healthy donors. The J gene is TRBJ2-1, the V gene TRBV4-1, with D unclear. The TCR was taken from a human donor in good health. The material sequenced was PBMCs. The CDR3 DNA is TGCGCCAGCAGCCAGCCCGGCGGTTCGTTCAATGAGCAGTTCTTC. Protein: CASSQPGGSFNEQFF.